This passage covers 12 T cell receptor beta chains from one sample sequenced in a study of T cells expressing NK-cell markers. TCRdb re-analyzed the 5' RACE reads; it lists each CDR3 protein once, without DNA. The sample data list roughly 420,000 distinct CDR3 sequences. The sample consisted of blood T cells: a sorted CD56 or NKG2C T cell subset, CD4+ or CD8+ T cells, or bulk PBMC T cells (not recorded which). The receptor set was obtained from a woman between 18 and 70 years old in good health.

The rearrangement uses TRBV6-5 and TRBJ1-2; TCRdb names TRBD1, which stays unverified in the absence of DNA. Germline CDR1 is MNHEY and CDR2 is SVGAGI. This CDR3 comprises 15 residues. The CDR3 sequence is CASSYRDSENYGYTF.

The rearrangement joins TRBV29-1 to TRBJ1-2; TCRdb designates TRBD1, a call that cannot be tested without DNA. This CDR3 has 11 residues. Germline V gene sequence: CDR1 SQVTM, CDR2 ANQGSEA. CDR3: CSVPQGHGYTF.

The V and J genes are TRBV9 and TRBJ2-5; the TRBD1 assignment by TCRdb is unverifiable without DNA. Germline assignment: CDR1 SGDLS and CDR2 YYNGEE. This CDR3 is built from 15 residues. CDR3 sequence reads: CASSRGAINQETQYF. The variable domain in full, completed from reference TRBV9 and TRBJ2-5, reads DSGVTQTPKHLITATGQRVTLRCSPRSGDLSVYWYQQSLDQGLQFLIQYYNGEERAKGNILERFSAQQFPDLHSELNLSSLELGDSALYFCASSRGAINQETQYFGPGTRLLVL.

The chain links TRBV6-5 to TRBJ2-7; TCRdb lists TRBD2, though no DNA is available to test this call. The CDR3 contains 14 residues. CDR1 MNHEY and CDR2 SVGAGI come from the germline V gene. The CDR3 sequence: CASSYSPGGYEQYF.

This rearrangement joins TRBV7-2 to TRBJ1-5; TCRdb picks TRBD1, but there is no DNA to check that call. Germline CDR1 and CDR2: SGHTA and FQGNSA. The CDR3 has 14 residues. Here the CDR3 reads CASSLSGINQPQHF.

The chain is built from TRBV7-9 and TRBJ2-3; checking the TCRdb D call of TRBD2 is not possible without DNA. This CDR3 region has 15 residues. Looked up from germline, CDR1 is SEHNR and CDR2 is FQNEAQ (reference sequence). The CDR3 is CASSFKAGVTDTQYF.

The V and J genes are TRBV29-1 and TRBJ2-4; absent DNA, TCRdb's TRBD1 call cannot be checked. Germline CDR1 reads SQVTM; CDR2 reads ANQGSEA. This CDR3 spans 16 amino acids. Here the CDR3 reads CSVEDRGRGVQNIQYF. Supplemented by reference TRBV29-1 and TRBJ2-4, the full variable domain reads SAVISQKPSRDICQRGTSLTIQCQVDSQVTMMFWYRQQPGQSLTLIATANQGSEATYESGFVIDKFPISRPNLTFSTLTVSNMSPEDSSIYLCSVEDRGRGVQNIQYFGAGTRLSVL.

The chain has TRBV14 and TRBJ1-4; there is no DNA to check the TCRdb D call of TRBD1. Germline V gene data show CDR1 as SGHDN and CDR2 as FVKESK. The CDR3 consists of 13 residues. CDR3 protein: CASSPFGRAELFF.

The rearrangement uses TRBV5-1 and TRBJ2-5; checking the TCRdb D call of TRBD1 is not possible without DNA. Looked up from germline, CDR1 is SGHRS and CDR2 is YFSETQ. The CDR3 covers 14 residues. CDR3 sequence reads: CASSSGQGRETQYF.

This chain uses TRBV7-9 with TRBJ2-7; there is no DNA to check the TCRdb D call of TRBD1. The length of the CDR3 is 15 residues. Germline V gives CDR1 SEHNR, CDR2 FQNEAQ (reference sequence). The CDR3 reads CASSLDLGRDYEQYF.

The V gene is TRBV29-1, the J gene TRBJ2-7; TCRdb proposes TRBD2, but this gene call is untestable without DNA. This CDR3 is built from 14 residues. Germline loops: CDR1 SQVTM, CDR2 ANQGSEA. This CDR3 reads CSVARLAGGYEQYF.

CDR3 amino acids: CASSPEGGTGNTIYF. The rearrangement joins TRBV5-1 to TRBJ1-3; with no DNA, the TCRdb D assignment of TRBD1 cannot be verified. The germline gives CDR1 SGHRS, CDR2 YFSETQ. The CDR3 consists of 15 residues.